This TCR beta chain appears in the sequencing data of a study of blood T cell repertoires in COVID-19. For the study at large: From the United States, Italy and Spain came samples of acute and convalescent COVID-19. The analysed material was cDNA or gDNA that came from T cells, B-cell-depleted T cells, or PBMCs.

J was trimmed by 5 bases and V by 3 bases; bases with no gene match: 4. Per the germline V gene, CDR1 is MGHDK and CDR2 is SYGVNS. The CDR3 contains 14 residues. Original analysis: From reference gene primer amplification, estimates of nucleated cell counts were derived. The method was immunoSEQ multiplex PCR; TCRdb's version includes in-frame clones alone and lacks a portion of them. The V and J calls and clone size are taken from that table; D and trimming were inferred from the DNA. The sample includes 100,000 to 120,000 clones, more than 70% of them seen just once. The chain links TRBV25-1 to TRBJ1-2, with 9 bases aligning to TRBD1. Specimen: peripheral blood. The receptor's source is a woman between 50 and 59 years old with acute or convalescent COVID-19. CDR3 nucleotide sequence: TGTGCCAGCAGTGATTGGGGGACAGGGTATGGCTACACCTTC. It translates to CASSDWGTGYGYTF.